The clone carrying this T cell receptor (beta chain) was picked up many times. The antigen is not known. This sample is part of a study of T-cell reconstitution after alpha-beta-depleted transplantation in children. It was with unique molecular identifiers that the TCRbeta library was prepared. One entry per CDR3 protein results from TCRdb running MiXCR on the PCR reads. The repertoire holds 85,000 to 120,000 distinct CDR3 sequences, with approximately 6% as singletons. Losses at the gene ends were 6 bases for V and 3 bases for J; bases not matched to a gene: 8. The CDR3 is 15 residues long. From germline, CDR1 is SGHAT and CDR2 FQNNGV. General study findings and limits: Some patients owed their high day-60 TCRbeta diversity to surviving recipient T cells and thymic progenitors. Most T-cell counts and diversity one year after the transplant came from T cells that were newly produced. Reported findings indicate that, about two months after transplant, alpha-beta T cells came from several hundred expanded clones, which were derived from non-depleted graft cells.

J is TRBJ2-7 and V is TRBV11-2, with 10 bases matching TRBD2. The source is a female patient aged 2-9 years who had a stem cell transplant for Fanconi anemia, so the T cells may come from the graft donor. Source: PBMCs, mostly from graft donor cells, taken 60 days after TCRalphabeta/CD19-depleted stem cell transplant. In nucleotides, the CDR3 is TGTGCCAGCAGGGAGGGACTAGCGTCGCTCTACGAGCAGTACTTC. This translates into CASREGLASLYEQYF.